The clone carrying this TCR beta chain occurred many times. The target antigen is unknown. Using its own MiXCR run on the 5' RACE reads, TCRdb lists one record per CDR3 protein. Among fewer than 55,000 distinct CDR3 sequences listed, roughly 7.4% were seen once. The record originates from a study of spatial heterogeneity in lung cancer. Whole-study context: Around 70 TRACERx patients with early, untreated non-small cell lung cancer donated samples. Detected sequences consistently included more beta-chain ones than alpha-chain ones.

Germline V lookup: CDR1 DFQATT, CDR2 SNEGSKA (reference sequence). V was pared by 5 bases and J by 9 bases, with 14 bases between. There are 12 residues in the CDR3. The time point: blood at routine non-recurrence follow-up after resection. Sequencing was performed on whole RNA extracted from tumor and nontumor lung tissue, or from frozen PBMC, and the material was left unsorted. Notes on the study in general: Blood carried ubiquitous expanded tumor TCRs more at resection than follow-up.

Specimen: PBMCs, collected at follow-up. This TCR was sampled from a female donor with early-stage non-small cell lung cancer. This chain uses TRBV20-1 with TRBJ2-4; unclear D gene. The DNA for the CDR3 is TGCAGTGCTTCTGGACGCTACAGCATTCAGTACTTC. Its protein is CSASGRYSIQYF.